These 4 T cell receptor beta chains originate from one sample sequenced in a study of CD8+CD57+ T cells in acquired aplastic anemia. Patients sequenced had flow cytometry evidence of CD8+CD57+ cell expansion. TCR beta VDJ and CDR3 profiles were obtained from a genomic DNA template. TCRdb called the reads again in MiXCR, with one record for every CDR3 protein. The sample records roughly 250,000 distinct CDR3 sequences, around 82% being singletons. The sequencing input was sorted CD4+, CD8+, or CD8+CD57+ T cells (not recorded which) from PBMCs. These receptors originate from a human donor with aplastic anemia.

Points on this clonotype: One junction end does not reproduce the germline sequence, and a read error may be involved. The V gene is TRBV7-2, the J gene TRBJ1-1; TRBD1 is a possible D gene (5 bases). CDR3 size: 15 residues. Germline V lookup: CDR1 SGHTA, CDR2 FQGNSA. The CDR3 sequence is CASSFHLTGTAESFF. The DNA for the CDR3 is TGTGCCAGCAGCTTTCATCTGACCGGGACCGCTGAATCTTTCTTT. The full variable domain, with the rest looked up from reference TRBV7-2 and TRBJ1-1, is GAGVSQSPSNKVTEKGKDVELRCDPISGHTALYWYRQSLGQGLEFLIYFQGNSAPDKSGLPSDRFSAERTGGSVSTLTIQRTQQEDSAVYLCASSFHLTGTAESFFGQGTRLTVV.

CDR3 bases: TGCAGTGCTGGTATACTAGCAATCCAGGCGGGGACCCAGTACTTC. Translated: CSAGILAIQAGTQYF. The V call is TRBV20-1, the J call TRBJ2-5; TRBD2 is a possible D gene (6 bases). The CDR3 is made up of 15 amino acids. CDR1 and CDR2 from the germline V gene are DFQATT and SNEGSKA (reference sequence). The ends were cut back, 5 bases at V and 7 bases at J, with 23 bases in the middle.

This chain uses TRBV7-2 with TRBJ2-5; 9 bases agree with TRBD1. The CDR3 length is 14 residues. J lost 10 bases, V lost 4 bases, and 10 bases had no gene match. Germline lookup yields CDR1 SGHTA and CDR2 FQGNSA. CDR3: CASSWGQGPNNQYF. The CDR3 nucleotides read TGTGCCAGCAGCTGGGGACAGGGCCCAAACAACCAGTACTTC.

Notes on this clonotype: No DNA is shown, since the ends of the CDR3 on it are uncertain; the CDR3 is the one TCRdb lists. The chain couples TRBV7-3 to TRBJ2-6; the DNA was not compared with TRBD2, the D call given in the table. Both ends counted, the CDR3 spans 16 residues. Germline V CDR1 and CDR2: SGHTA, FQGTGA. The CDR3 reads CASSPSSGELFFGLTF.